The TCR beta chain described here comes from a study of early T cells in non-severe SARS-CoV-2 infection. Study context: From unsorted whole blood, bulk RNA was sequenced, and the chains remained unpaired. Findings of the study overall: Matching against VDJdb likely underestimated virus-specific expansions, favoring anti-spike CD8.

In this sample, this clonotype turned up many times. Its specificity is unknown. The CDR3 has 12 amino acids. The germline V gene has CDR1 KGHSH and CDR2 LQKENI. V was trimmed by 2 bases and J by 7 bases, leaving 7 bases between them. Molecules of cDNA were individually given unique molecular identifiers that were attached to them. TCRdb reprocessed the 5' RACE reads with MiXCR, giving one entry per CDR3 protein. The sample includes more than 65,000 distinct CDR3 sequences, 12% of them seen just once. The chain joins TRBV18 to TRBJ2-3, with D uncertain. This TCR derives from an adult who was a healthcare worker with PCR-confirmed SARS-CoV-2 infection or an uninfected control (not recorded which). Source: whole blood, taken at baseline. The CDR3 DNA sequence: TGTGCCAGCTCACCAAAAGGGAATACGCAGTATTTT. Protein sequence: CASSPKGNTQYF.